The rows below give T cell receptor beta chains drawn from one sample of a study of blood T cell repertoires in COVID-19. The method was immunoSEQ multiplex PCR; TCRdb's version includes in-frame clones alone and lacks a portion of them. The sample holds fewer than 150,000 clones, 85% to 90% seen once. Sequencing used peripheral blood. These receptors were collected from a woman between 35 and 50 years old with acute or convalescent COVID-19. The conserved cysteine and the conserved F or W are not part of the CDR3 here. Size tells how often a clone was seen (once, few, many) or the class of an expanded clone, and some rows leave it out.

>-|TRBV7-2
ASSSRRTGSRDTQY
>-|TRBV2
ASSDFGDPPGDEQF
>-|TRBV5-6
ASSTGQVGSNQPQH
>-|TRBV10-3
AIKHQGPYNEQF
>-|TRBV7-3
ASSVLGPTSWGTNEQF
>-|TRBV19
ASSRREGPDTQY
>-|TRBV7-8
ASSLQNPFRINPNEQF
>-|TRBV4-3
ASSQDYRVNQPQH
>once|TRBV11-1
ASSQYRVSTDTQY
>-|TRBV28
ASTLGGTGEKLF
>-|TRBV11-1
ASSPNPTSGARTQY
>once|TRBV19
ASSIRYSGTTDTQY
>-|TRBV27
ASSLQGGVNTEAF
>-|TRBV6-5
ASSYSRTGGNYGYT
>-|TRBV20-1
SASSGRRMADTQY
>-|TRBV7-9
ASSLGTADEKLF
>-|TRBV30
AWIAFGSTDTQY
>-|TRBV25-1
ASSSWETGNEQF
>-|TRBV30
AWSIRTGAADTQY
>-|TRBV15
ATSRDSTGKPEAF
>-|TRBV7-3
ASSLRGQSTGELF
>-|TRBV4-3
ASSLGSDTGELF
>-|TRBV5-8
ASSFYRGDGYT
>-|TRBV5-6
ASSARVVRNIQY
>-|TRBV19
ASSIPQRSPLH
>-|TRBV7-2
ASSLGLAGGRETQY
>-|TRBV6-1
ASSEAPGQKYGYT
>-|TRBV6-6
ASSGQVNTEAF
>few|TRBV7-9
ASTETGDYGYT
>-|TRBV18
ASSPGLAGYTGELF
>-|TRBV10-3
AISGPQGITEAF
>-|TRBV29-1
SVRGQSGGQGDTQY
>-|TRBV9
ASSVGGSVGNTIY
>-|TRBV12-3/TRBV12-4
ASSRGNQPQH
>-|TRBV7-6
ASSNKEGQF
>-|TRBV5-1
ASSLEFKRGGETQY
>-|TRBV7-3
ASSETGGSSYEQY
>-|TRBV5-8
ASSLEGGQETQY
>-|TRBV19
ASSKSSGDTEAF
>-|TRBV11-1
ASSPDTGTVLFEAF
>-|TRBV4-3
ASSPGQVYNEQF
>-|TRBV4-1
ASSQDSVGGTDTQY
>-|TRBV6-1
ASSELYEQY
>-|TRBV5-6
ASSSTDYGYT
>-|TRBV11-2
ASSSTFGLASRTDTQY
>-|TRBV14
ASSPTYGLAPNEQF
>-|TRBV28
ASSLSGTGVGGLAKNIQY
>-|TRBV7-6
ASSDDYSEDNEQF
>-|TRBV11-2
ASSLAASGDTQY
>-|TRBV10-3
AISGTGGSYEQY
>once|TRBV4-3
ASSLHGGGSANEQF
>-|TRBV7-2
ASSLGTGGSNYGYT
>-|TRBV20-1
SANRGIEAF
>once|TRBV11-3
ASSNTAVGSRQGEQF
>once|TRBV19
ASRKDSWAYEQY